These T cell receptor beta chains were read from a single sample in a study of radiotherapy plus CTLA-4 blockade in lung cancer. TCRdb keeps only in-frame clones here, not all; method: immunoSEQ multiplex PCR. This table holds about 39,000 clones, about four fifths found once. The sequencing used peripheral blood, collected from a patient treated with radiotherapy plus ipilimumab. Receptors were obtained from a human donor with non-small cell lung cancer that progressed on radiotherapy plus ipilimumab. Each CDR3 is given with its conserved first and last residue. Each record gives: clone size, CDR3 length, J gene, D gene, V gene, CDR3 DNA, CDR3 protein. The D gene is left open where the match is weak. Clone size appears in some rows only: once, few, many, or a class for an expanded clone.

abundance: -
len: 14
j_gene: TRBJ2-2
d_gene: -
v_gene: TRBV9
CDR3nt: TGTGCCAGCAGCGTAAATAGTAATACCGGGGAGCTGTTTTTT
CDR3aa: CASSVNSNTGELFF

abundance: -
len: 13
j_gene: TRBJ1-5
d_gene: -
v_gene: TRBV27
CDR3nt: TGTGCCAGCACTCCTAATAGCAATCAGCCCCAGCATTTT
CDR3aa: CASTPNSNQPQHF

abundance: -
len: 15
j_gene: TRBJ1-5
d_gene: -
v_gene: TRBV19
CDR3nt: TGTGCCAGTAGCATACAGGGTTTGGGCAATCAGCCCCAGCATTTT
CDR3aa: CASSIQGLGNQPQHF

abundance: once
len: 16
j_gene: TRBJ1-1
d_gene: TRBD1
v_gene: TRBV6-5
CDR3nt: TGTGCCAGCAGTTACGCCCGGACAGGGAGGGACACTGAAGCTTTCTTT
CDR3aa: CASSYARTGRDTEAFF

abundance: few
len: 13
j_gene: TRBJ1-6
d_gene: TRBD1
v_gene: TRBV6-1
CDR3nt: TGTGCCAGCGAGGACAGGGCTAGCTCACCCCTCCACTTT
CDR3aa: CASEDRASSPLHF

abundance: -
len: 17
j_gene: TRBJ1-2
d_gene: TRBD1
v_gene: TRBV12-5
CDR3nt: TGTGCTAGTGGTCCCGGACAGGGACAAAAGAGCAACTATGGCTACACCTTC
CDR3aa: CASGPGQGQKSNYGYTF

abundance: -
len: 14
j_gene: TRBJ1-5
d_gene: TRBD1
v_gene: TRBV2
CDR3nt: TGTGCCAGCAAGGGACAGGGGGGCAATCAGCCCCAGCATTTT
CDR3aa: CASKGQGGNQPQHF

abundance: many
len: 17
j_gene: TRBJ1-1
d_gene: -
v_gene: TRBV29-1
CDR3nt: TGCAGCGTTGAAGAGGGCTTTGGGGCATGGGGGAACACTGAAGCTTTCTTT
CDR3aa: CSVEEGFGAWGNTEAFF

abundance: -
len: 14
j_gene: TRBJ2-1
d_gene: TRBD1
v_gene: TRBV10-3
CDR3nt: TGTGCCATTGCCGGGACAGGCTCCTACAATGAGCAGTTCTTC
CDR3aa: CAIAGTGSYNEQFF

abundance: -
len: 16
j_gene: TRBJ1-1
d_gene: -
v_gene: TRBV4-2
CDR3nt: TGTGCCAGCAGCCAAGCCCTCGGGCAGGGTACCACTGAAGCTTTCTTT
CDR3aa: CASSQALGQGTTEAFF

abundance: -
len: 14
j_gene: TRBJ2-5
d_gene: TRBD2
v_gene: TRBV5-4
CDR3nt: TGTGCCAGCACCCTTAGCGGGGGGAAAGAGACCCAGTACTTC
CDR3aa: CASTLSGGKETQYF

abundance: -
len: 13
j_gene: TRBJ1-4
d_gene: -
v_gene: TRBV2
CDR3nt: TGTGCCAGCAGTGAAGCGGTTGGGACACCGGTGTTTTTT
CDR3aa: CASSEAVGTPVFF

abundance: once
len: 18
j_gene: TRBJ2-1
d_gene: TRBD2
v_gene: TRBV19
CDR3nt: TGTGCCAGTAGTTTCAGCACTAGCGGGGGATCCTCCTACAATGAGCAGTTCTTC
CDR3aa: CASSFSTSGGSSYNEQFF

abundance: few
len: 14
j_gene: TRBJ2-7
d_gene: -
v_gene: TRBV15
CDR3nt: TGTGCCACCAGCAGAGGGGGCACCGAAAACGAGCAGTACTTC
CDR3aa: CATSRGGTENEQYF

abundance: -
len: 13
j_gene: TRBJ2-5
d_gene: -
v_gene: TRBV10-1
CDR3nt: TGCGCCAGCAGTGGTGGGGGGTCGGAGACCCAGTACTTC
CDR3aa: CASSGGGSETQYF

abundance: -
len: 15
j_gene: TRBJ1-6
d_gene: TRBD1
v_gene: TRBV18
CDR3nt: TGTGCCAGCTCACTTGCCGGGACAGGTGACTCACCCCTCCACTTT
CDR3aa: CASSLAGTGDSPLHF

abundance: -
len: 14
j_gene: TRBJ1-5
d_gene: -
v_gene: TRBV2
CDR3nt: TGTGCCACATGGGACCGGGAGGGCAATCAGCCCCAGCATTTT
CDR3aa: CATWDREGNQPQHF

abundance: -
len: 15
j_gene: TRBJ2-2
d_gene: -
v_gene: TRBV15
CDR3nt: TGTGCCACCAGCAGAGATCTTTCCAGCACCGGGGAGCTGTTTTTT
CDR3aa: CATSRDLSSTGELFF

abundance: large
len: 16
j_gene: TRBJ1-5
d_gene: TRBD1
v_gene: TRBV4-1
CDR3nt: TGCGCCAGCAGCCAAGACCCACAGGGGGCAGGCCAGCCCCAGCATTTT
CDR3aa: CASSQDPQGAGQPQHF

abundance: -
len: 14
j_gene: TRBJ1-1
d_gene: TRBD1
v_gene: TRBV10-1
CDR3nt: TGCGCCAGCAGTCGGGACAGGAGTGAGAATGGAGCTTTCTTT
CDR3aa: CASSRDRSENGAFF

abundance: -
len: 13
j_gene: TRBJ1-5
d_gene: -
v_gene: TRBV2
CDR3nt: TGTGCCAGCATGTCCCGTATTAATCAGCCCCAGCATTTT
CDR3aa: CASMSRINQPQHF

abundance: -
len: 17
j_gene: TRBJ2-1
d_gene: TRBD2
v_gene: TRBV7-2
CDR3nt: TGTGCCAGCAGCTTAGTTGGCCTAGCGGCCCCCTACAATGAGCAGTTCTTC
CDR3aa: CASSLVGLAAPYNEQFF

abundance: -
len: 16
j_gene: TRBJ2-5
d_gene: TRBD1
v_gene: TRBV5-1
CDR3nt: TGCGCCAGCAGCTTGGGGGCAGGGGGCGCGAGGGAGACCCAGTACTTC
CDR3aa: CASSLGAGGARETQYF

abundance: -
len: 17
j_gene: TRBJ1-2
d_gene: -
v_gene: TRBV21-1
CDR3nt: TGTGCCAGCAGCAAGGGGGCGCAGAACTCAATTAACTATGGCTACACCTTC
CDR3aa: CASSKGAQNSINYGYTF

abundance: few
len: 15
j_gene: TRBJ1-2
d_gene: TRBD1
v_gene: TRBV5-1
CDR3nt: TGCGCCAGCAGCTTGGCCCCGGACAGGGGGTATGGCTACACCTTC
CDR3aa: CASSLAPDRGYGYTF

abundance: once
len: 16
j_gene: TRBJ1-4
d_gene: -
v_gene: TRBV7-9
CDR3nt: TGTGCCAGCAGCTTAGGAAGCGTAGCAACTAATGAAAAACTGTTTTTT
CDR3aa: CASSLGSVATNEKLFF

abundance: -
len: 17
j_gene: TRBJ2-3
d_gene: TRBD2
v_gene: TRBV7-2
CDR3nt: TGTGCCAGCAGCTTAGGGGCGGGGGGGTTTCGCGCAGATACGCAGTATTTT
CDR3aa: CASSLGAGGFRADTQYF

abundance: -
len: 16
j_gene: TRBJ2-3
d_gene: TRBD2
v_gene: TRBV5-1
CDR3nt: TGCGCCAGCAGCTTAATGACTAGCGGGGGACCAGATACGCAGTATTTT
CDR3aa: CASSLMTSGGPDTQYF

abundance: once
len: 14
j_gene: TRBJ1-1
d_gene: TRBD1
v_gene: TRBV2
CDR3nt: TGTGCCAGCAGTGTTACTCAGGGGGCCGCTGAAGCTTTCTTT
CDR3aa: CASSVTQGAAEAFF